This T cell receptor (beta chain) was documented in a study of T-cell memory formation after mild COVID-19. The CDR3 is made up of 16 amino acids. Germline V gives CDR1 MNHEY, CDR2 SMNVEV (reference sequence). The V segment lost 5 bases and the J segment 5 bases; nucleotides outside the gene matches: 14. TCRdb redid the calling of the 5' RACE reads with MiXCR, one entry per CDR3 protein. The table shows some 88,000 distinct CDR3 sequences, with around a quarter occurring only once. This clonotype was seen only a few times. The sample consisted of PBMCs or a T cell subset sorted from them (not recorded which). The chain links TRBV27 to TRBJ2-7; 8 bases map to TRBD1. The receptor comes from a man younger than 35 who had mild COVID-19 (a few samples of this study predate the infection). Cell type and time point are not known. The DNA of the CDR3 is TGTGCCAGCAGTCCCCATTGGACAGGGAGGAACCACGAGCAGTACGTC. Translation gives CASSPHWTGRNHEQYV.